This entry lists 24 T cell receptor beta chains sequenced from one sample in a study of T cell responses to AZD1222 COVID-19 vaccine. Clones were sequenced by immunoSEQ multiplex PCR, and TCRdb holds only the in-frame ones, with some missing. The table has roughly 91,000 clones, roughly nine tenths seen once; the top ten hold about 2%. The sequencing here drew on peripheral blood, taken on day 0 of AZD1222 vaccination. The receptors here all came from an adult in good health.

This chain joins TRBV11-2 and TRBJ2-7; D call uncertain. This CDR3 has 12 residues. The V gene's germline CDR1 is SGHAT and CDR2 FQNNGV. Trimming stripped 3 bases from V and 3 bases from J, with 6 bases between. CDR3 in amino acids: CASSLDHYEQYF. The CDR3 nucleotides read TGTGCCAGCAGCTTGGATCACTACGAGCAGTACTTC.

The chain combines TRBV6-5 with TRBJ2-1; 12 bases align to TRBD1. The CDR3 runs to 14 residues. CDR1 and CDR2 (germline): MNHEY, SVGAGI. V shed 6 bases and J 13 bases; nucleotides not matched to a gene: 10. Written as DNA, the CDR3 is TGTGCCAGCAGCCGGGACAGGGGGCCTCAATTACAGTTCTTC. Translation gives CASSRDRGPQLQFF.

The chain is built from TRBV19 and TRBJ1-5, with TRBD1 as a possible D gene (5 bases). The CDR3 consists of 14 residues. The ends were cut back, 6 bases at V and 1 base at J, with 10 bases in the middle. CDR1 LNHDA and CDR2 SQIVND come from the germline V gene (reference sequence). CDR3 DNA: TGTGCCAGTAGACTCCGGGACAGCAATCAGCCCCAGCATTTT. It translates to CASRLRDSNQPQHF.

The chain joins TRBV3-1 (or the pseudogene TRBV3-2) to TRBJ1-3; no firm D call. V dropped 0 bases and J dropped 0 bases, with 9 bases sitting between them. Germline CDR1 is LGHDT and CDR2 is YNNKEL (reference sequence). The length of the CDR3 is 16 residues. CDR3 amino acids: CASSQDFGSSGNTIYF. DNA for the CDR3: TGTGCCAGCAGCCAAGACTTCGGTAGCTCTGGAAACACCATATATTTT.

The chain recombines TRBV24-1 with TRBJ2-1, with 10 bases that match TRBD2. The germline CDR1 and CDR2 sequences are KGHDR and SFDVKD. Germline trimming cut 2 bases from V and 1 base from J; bases unmatched to any gene: 4. The CDR3 consists of 17 residues. The CDR3 reads CATSDSSSGSSYNEQFF. For the CDR3, the DNA is TGTGCCACCAGTGATTCCTCTAGCGGGAGTTCCTACAATGAGCAGTTCTTC.

The chain is built from TRBV6-4 and TRBJ2-3; 9 bases map to TRBD2. CDR3 length: 15 amino acids. Germline trimming cut 6 bases from V and 0 bases from J; bases unmatched to any gene: 4. Germline CDR1 MRHNA, CDR2 SNTAGT. In DNA form, the CDR3 reads TGTGCCAGCAGATTACTAGCGGGTAGCACAGATACGCAGTATTTT. It yields the protein CASRLLAGSTDTQYF.

CDR3 bases: TGTGCCAGCAGCTCTCCCGGAGGGACTGCGGTGACCAATCAGCCCCAGCATTTT. Translation gives CASSSPGGTAVTNQPQHF. This chain joins TRBV7-8 and TRBJ1-5, with D possibly TRBD1 on 5 matching bases. Trimming took 4 bases from V and 3 from J, leaving 22 bases between them. CDR1 is SGHVS and CDR2 is FQNEAQ in the germline V gene. There are 18 residues in the CDR3.

The chain combines TRBV15 with TRBJ2-1, with D hard to call. Germline CDR1 and CDR2: LNHNV and YYDKDF (reference sequence). The ends were cut back, 4 bases at V and 1 base at J, with 5 bases in the middle. The CDR3 extends over 13 amino acids. The CDR3 sequence: CATSILSYNEQFF. CDR3 sequence (DNA): TGTGCCACCAGCATTCTATCCTACAATGAGCAGTTCTTC.

This clone occurred once. This chain joins TRBV5-1 and TRBJ1-3; D is ambiguous. Germline assignment: CDR1 SGHRS and CDR2 YFSETQ. Trimming removed 4 bases at V and 0 bases at J, with 8 bases between. This CDR3 has 14 residues. The CDR3 coding sequence is TGCGCCAGCAGCGTGGGGAGCTCTGGAAACACCATATATTTT. It specifies CASSVGSSGNTIYF.

The J gene is TRBJ1-1, the V gene TRBV10-1; the D gene is possibly TRBD1 (5 bases). Germline V gene lookup returns CDR1 WNHNN and CDR2 SYGVQD (reference sequence). CDR3 length equals 14 residues. The V and J ends lost 4 bases and 5 bases respectively, with 14 bases between them. CDR3 sequence (DNA): TGCGCCAGCAGTGCCTCCAGGGCTGTTACTGAAGCTTTCTTT. Protein sequence: CASSASRAVTEAFF.

Turning to this clone: Relative to the germline gene, one junction end is altered; a read error may explain this. This chain joins TRBV11-2 and TRBJ1-2, with TRBD1 matching 12 bases. Germline V gene data show CDR1 as SGHAT and CDR2 as FQNNGV. CDR3 size: 16 residues. CDR3 sequence reads: CASSPRDRGQDYGYTF. CDR3 nucleotides: TGTGCCAGCAGCCCAAGGGACAGGGGGCAGGACTATGGCTACACTTTC.

This chain links TRBV2 with TRBJ2-2; 9 nucleotides align to TRBD1. The CDR3 sequence is 15 residues long. Germline CDR1 SNHLY, CDR2 FYNNEI. After removal of 5 bases from V and 2 bases from J, the junction contained 3 bases not matched to a gene. In nucleotides, the CDR3 is TGTGCCAGCAGTCCGGGACAGGGAAACACCGGGGAGCTGTTTTTT. Translated, it gives CASSPGQGNTGELFF.

CDR3 loop: CASSPSSETQYF. DNA for the CDR3: TGTGCCAGCTCACCCTCCTCCGAGACCCAGTACTTC. J is TRBJ2-5 and V is TRBV18, with D unclear. Germline CDR1 is KGHSH and CDR2 is LQKENI. Trimming left V 3 bases short and J 5 bases short, with 7 bases between. The CDR3 is 12 residues long. Full variable domain (rest looked up from reference TRBV18 and TRBJ2-5): NAGVMQNPRHLVRRRGQEARLRCSPMKGHSHVYWYRQLPEEGLKFMVYLQKENIIDESGMPKERFSAEFPKEGPSILRIQQVVRGDSAAYFCASSPSSETQYFGPGTRLLVL.

The chain links TRBV5-1 to TRBJ1-1; D remains ambiguous. The CDR3 contains 14 residues. In germline, CDR1 is SGHRS, CDR2 YFSETQ. The V and J ends lost 3 bases and 5 bases respectively, with 14 bases between them. The CDR3 sequence: CASSYRGERTEAFF. CDR3 in DNA: TGCGCCAGCAGCTACCGGGGTGAAAGGACTGAAGCTTTCTTT.

The V gene is TRBV30, the J gene TRBJ1-1, with D perhaps TRBD1 (6 bases). From germline, CDR1 is GTSNPN and CDR2 SVGIG (reference sequence). This CDR3 region has 13 residues. The V end was cut by 2 bases, the J end by 1 base, with 8 bases between. The CDR3 DNA is TGTGCCTGGAGTCTAGGGGGGAACACTGAAGCTTTCTTT. It translates to CAWSLGGNTEAFF.

The chain links TRBV27 to TRBJ1-6; tentative D call: TRBD1 (5 bases). Trimming pared 5 bases from V and 5 bases from J, leaving 13 bases between. The CDR3 is 15 residues long. Germline V gene data show CDR1 as MNHEY and CDR2 as SMNVEV (reference sequence). Here the CDR3 reads CASSARDGNNSPLHF. CDR3 DNA: TGTGCCAGCAGTGCCCGGGACGGCAATAATTCACCCCTCCACTTT.

Only one count was recorded for this clone. The V call is TRBV6-5, the J call TRBJ1-3; D may be TRBD1 (5 bases). Trimming left V 4 bases short and J 0 bases short, with 10 bases between. CDR3 length: 15 amino acids. CDR1 is MNHEY and CDR2 is SVGAGI in the germline V gene. The CDR3, as DNA: TGTGCCAGCAGTTCCATCGACAGCTCTGGAAACACCATATATTTT. Amino acids: CASSSIDSSGNTIYF.

CDR3 residues: CASSLDGFGEQYF. Here the CDR3 DNA reads TGTGCCAGCAGCCTCGACGGTTTCGGCGAGCAGTACTTC. The chain employs TRBV7-9 and TRBJ2-7; D gene unclear. CDR3 length equals 13 residues. V dropped 5 bases and J dropped 6 bases, with 14 bases sitting between them. Germline V gene sequence: CDR1 SEHNR, CDR2 FQNEAQ (reference sequence).

Note on this clone: One junction end disagrees with the germline gene, perhaps due to a read error. This rearrangement joins TRBV4-1 to TRBJ2-1, with TRBD2 matching over 11 bases. The CDR3 contains 17 residues. Germline V gene sequence: CDR1 MGHRA, CDR2 YSYEKL. The CDR3 sequence is CASGQRPTSGTYNEQFF. Written as DNA, the CDR3 is TGCGCCAGCGGCCAAAGGCCGACTAGCGGGACTTACAATGAGCAGTTCTTC.

The chain links TRBV24-1 to TRBJ2-1; D may match TRBD1 or TRBD2 (5 bases each). Trimming removed 0 bases at V and 13 bases at J, with 12 bases between. This CDR3 contains 13 residues. CDR1 and CDR2 from the germline V gene are KGHDR and SFDVKD. The CDR3 sequence is CATSDLTSGRQFF. CDR3 DNA: TGTGCCACCAGTGATTTGACATCGGGACGACAGTTCTTC.

The chain joins TRBV7-2 to TRBJ1-1, with TRBD1 matching over 10 bases. The CDR3 is made up of 14 amino acids. The germline CDR1 and CDR2 sequences are SGHTA and FQGNSA. J lost 4 bases, V lost 5 bases, and 4 bases had no gene match. CDR3 in DNA: TGTGCCAGCAGCGCCGGGACAGGGGTCACTGAAGCTTTCTTT. Its protein product is CASSAGTGVTEAFF.

The chain links TRBV24-1 to TRBJ2-3; TRBD1 aligns across 10 bases. V dropped 3 bases and J dropped 1; count of bases not matched to a gene: 6. Germline assignment: CDR1 KGHDR and CDR2 SFDVKD. The CDR3 loop spans 17 amino acids. The CDR3, as DNA: TGTGCCACCAGTGATCCTTCCGGGACAGGGGGCACAGATACGCAGTATTTT. Translation gives CATSDPSGTGGTDTQYF.

V is TRBV15 and J is TRBJ1-5; D remains ambiguous. V was pared by 0 bases and J by 1 base, with 7 bases between. Looked up from germline, CDR1 is LNHNV and CDR2 is YYDKDF (reference sequence). The CDR3 has 15 residues. The CDR3 sequence: CATSRDTGSNQPQHF. CDR3 DNA: TGTGCCACCAGCAGAGATACGGGGAGCAATCAGCCCCAGCATTTT.

This clone has just a few counts. Other nucleotide sequences from this sample produce the same CDR3. The CDR3 here is CASSLAGQNTGELFF. CDR3 coding DNA: TGTGCCAGCAGCTTAGCGGGACAGAACACCGGGGAGCTGTTTTTT. V and J are TRBV7-2 and TRBJ2-2, with D perhaps matching TRBD1 (6 bases). This CDR3 has 15 amino acids. V was shortened by 0 bases and J by 1 base, with 6 bases between the two germline ends. Germline CDR1 reads SGHTA; CDR2 reads FQGNSA.